Listed below are T cell receptor beta chains from one sample, sequenced in a study of molecular identifiers for immune sequencing clone quantification. A single record per CDR3 protein comes from TCRdb applying MiXCR to the PCR reads. The sample has more than 550,000 distinct CDR3 sequences, around 25% seen once; the top ten hold 0.75% to 0.8%. Input material: naive CD8+ T cells from blood, with Jurkat cell RNA spiked in. The receptor source for this set is a human donor in good health. Some libraries in this study had Jurkat cell RNA spiked in. Each CDR3 is given with its conserved first and last residue. The order of the fields is V gene, J gene, D gene, clone size, CDR3 protein, CDR3 DNA. D genes are given only for firm matches. Size is stated for part of the rows, as once, few or many counts, or as a class when the clone is expanded.

>TRBV19|TRBJ2-1|TRBD2|NA
CASSALAGVLNEQFF
TGTGCCAGTAGTGCTCTAGCGGGAGTGCTAAATGAGCAGTTCTTC
>TRBV29-1|TRBJ2-1|NA|NA
CSAPTETPYNEQFF
TGCAGCGCCCCGACGGAAACACCCTACAATGAGCAGTTCTTC
>TRBV20-1|TRBJ1-4|NA|NA
CSVRSTNEKLFF
TGCAGTGTCAGATCAACTAATGAAAAACTGTTTTTT
>TRBV12-3/TRBV12-4|TRBJ2-7|NA|few
CASSLYRAGEQYF
TGTGCCAGCAGTTTGTACAGGGCGGGCGAGCAGTACTTC
>TRBV4-3|TRBJ2-5|NA|many
CASSQEWSPQETQYF
TGCGCCAGCAGCCAAGAGTGGAGCCCCCAAGAGACCCAGTACTTC
>TRBV3-1|TRBJ1-1|NA|NA
CASRQLRGAEAFF
TGTGCCAGCCGCCAACTCCGGGGGGCTGAAGCTTTCTTT
>TRBV20-1|TRBJ2-1|NA|NA
CSALGVSSYNEQFF
TGCAGTGCCCTCGGGGTTAGCTCCTACAATGAGCAGTTCTTC
>TRBV28|TRBJ2-3|NA|NA
CAGSALTSWTDSQYF
TGTGCCGGCAGTGCCCTGACTAGTTGGACAGATTCGCAGTATTTT
>TRBV13|TRBJ2-5|NA|NA
CASSLGVNETQYF
TGTGCCAGCAGCTTGGGGGTGAATGAGACCCAGTACTTC
>TRBV12-3/TRBV12-4|TRBJ2-2|TRBD2|many
CASSLGGGGELFF
TGTGCCAGCAGTCTTGGGGGGGGAGGGGAGCTGTTTTTT
>TRBV15|TRBJ1-5|NA|many
CATSRGGGGHQPQHF
TGTGCCACCAGCAGAGGGGGTGGGGGGCATCAGCCCCAGCATTTT
>TRBV27|TRBJ2-7|TRBD1|NA
CASSLTGQRYEQYF
TGTGCCAGCAGTCTTACGGGACAGAGGTACGAGCAGTACTTC
>TRBV4-3|TRBJ2-2|TRBD1|NA
CASSQAADRGLNGELFF
TGCGCCAGCAGCCAAGCGGCGGACAGGGGGCTAAACGGGGAGCTGTTTTTT
>TRBV7-8|TRBJ1-5|TRBD1|NA
CARSLGQDDNQPQHF
TGTGCCCGCAGCTTGGGACAGGACGACAATCAGCCCCAGCATTTT
>TRBV2|TRBJ1-2|NA|many
CATMRLAGTDYGYTF
TGTGCCACCATGCGATTAGCTGGCACGGACTATGGCTACACCTTC
>TRBV7-2|TRBJ1-1|TRBD1|many
CASSHSRGRGSNTEAFF
TGTGCCAGCAGCCATAGCCGTGGCAGGGGGTCGAACACTGAAGCTTTCTTT
>TRBV7-9|TRBJ2-7|TRBD2|many
CASSLLLAGRAREQYF
TGTGCCAGCAGCTTATTGCTAGCGGGACGGGCCCGGGAGCAGTACTTC
>TRBV28|TRBJ1-5|NA|many
CASSLSTNSNQPQHF
TGTGCCAGCAGTTTAAGTACTAATAGCAATCAGCCCCAGCATTTT
>TRBV5-1|TRBJ1-4|NA|many
CASSSGTSGEKLFF
TGCGCCAGCAGCTCCGGGACGTCGGGCGAAAAACTGTTTTTT
>TRBV27|TRBJ2-1|TRBD1|NA
CASSLKTGTTSGNEQFF
TGTGCCAGCAGTTTGAAGACAGGGACGACCTCTGGCAATGAGCAGTTCTTC
>TRBV9|TRBJ1-3|NA|NA
CASSVVGTGNTIYF
TGTGCCAGCAGCGTAGTAGGGACTGGAAACACCATATATTTT
>TRBV20-1|TRBJ1-1|TRBD1|many
CSAIRTGLVTEAFF
TGCAGTGCCATTCGGACAGGGTTGGTTACTGAAGCTTTCTTT
>TRBV27|TRBJ1-4|NA|few
CASSTHRRSNEKLFF
TGTGCCAGCAGTACACACCGACGGAGTAATGAAAAACTGTTTTTT
>TRBV27|TRBJ2-3|TRBD2|few
CASSSGTRGTDTQYF
TGTGCCAGCAGTTCGGGGACTAGGGGCACAGATACGCAGTATTTT
>TRBV9|TRBJ2-7|NA|few
CASSVDGGGYEQYF
TGTGCCAGCAGCGTAGACGGGGGAGGCTACGAGCAGTACTTC
>TRBV11-3|TRBJ2-7|NA|NA
CTSSFRLVPYEQYF
TGTACCAGCAGCTTCCGACTGGTCCCCTACGAGCAGTACTTC
>TRBV9|TRBJ2-7|NA|many
CASSAAPDGNYEQYF
TGTGCCAGCAGCGCCGCCCCCGACGGAAATTACGAGCAGTACTTC
>TRBV11-2|TRBJ2-3|NA|many
CASSFHISSSTDTQYF
TGTGCCAGCAGCTTCCACATCTCCTCTAGCACAGATACGCAGTATTTT
>TRBV7-9|TRBJ2-2|NA|NA
CASSLAFRETNTGELFF
TGTGCCAGCAGCTTAGCTTTCCGGGAAACGAACACCGGGGAGCTGTTTTTT
>TRBV7-6|TRBJ2-1|NA|NA
CTSSFGDNNEQFF
TGTACCAGCAGCTTCGGAGATAACAATGAGCAGTTCTTC
>TRBV5-1|TRBJ1-2|NA|NA
CASSLEASYGYTF
TGCGCCAGCAGCTTGGAGGCCTCCTATGGCTACACCTTC